This T cell receptor (beta chain) was recorded in a study of beta chain features in type 1 diabetes (dated 2018 in TCRdb). Regarding the research as a whole: No differences in mean age, gender distribution, total cell number or subset yield were found between patients and healthy donors. A total of 85 million to 110 million sorted cells were examined across all samples, and RNA yield correlated strongly with the number of cells per subset. The study compared the TCRB repertoires of sorted circulating CD4+ T cell subsets in recently diagnosed type 1 diabetes patients with those in matched healthy donors. Naive and central memory subsets were obtained from all 28 donors, but regulatory and stem cell-like memory subsets were isolated from only 8 patients and roughly eight healthy donors. Overall study results and their limits: Because cDNA was sequenced instead of genomic DNA, highly expressing activated cells could be over-represented, though the groups showed no difference in activation or CD3 levels. Because small numbers of individuals were included in the HLA sub-analyses, any influence of HLA type on TCRB rearrangement was left unresolved. At VDJ recombination sites, type 1 diabetes patients had fewer insertions and more deleted nucleotides, which implies abnormalities in thymic rearrangement. Naive, central memory and regulatory TCRB repertoires appeared to be more similar among patients than among healthy donors. Type 1 diabetes patients showed a moderate but significant shortening of TCRB CDR3 length in all four CD4+ subsets. PCR might favor shorter templates, but patient and control samples were amplified and corrected together, so any skew would affect both groups equally.

CDR1 and CDR2 were assigned from the germline V gene as SGHRS and YFSETQ. The cysteine opens and the phenylalanine closes a CDR3 of 17 amino acids. The sequence is cut down to CDR3 DNA, 51 bases in frame from base 1. For this chain, trimming is 4 bases at the V end and 7 bases at the J end, and the number of junction bases without a gene match is 15. Of note for this clone: What antigen it recognizes has not been identified. No quality values exist for individual bases; no much larger clone is one base distant.

Each donor gave one peripheral blood draw, averaging approximately 0.11 L, which was collected into heparinised tubes. Naive, central memory, regulatory and stem cell-like memory CD4+ T cells were sorted on a BD FACSAria II using a panel including CD45RO, CCR7, CD25, CD127, CD95 and CD27. All sorted populations exceeded 95% purity. PBMCs were isolated right away by Lymphoprep density gradient centrifugation and were stained directly, without culture. To minimize batch effects, samples were stained and sorted in pairs, one healthy donor with one patient per experiment. The entire amount of isolated RNA was reverse transcribed using the High Capacity cDNA Reverse Transcription Kit, so the sequenced TCRB transcripts were expressed ones. Naive, central memory and regulatory T cell samples underwent deep immunoSEQ sequencing, averaging around 3.7 million total reads per sample. Sorted cells were lysed in RLT buffer and RNA was extracted with DNase-treated RNeasy Micro or Mini kits, depending on cell number. To prevent cross-contamination, each cell subset was processed individually, whereas patient and healthy donor samples were processed jointly. The immunoSEQ multiplex PCR was used to amplify TCRB sequences from cDNA, yielding 87-bp fragments that span the CDR3 region. Amplicons were sequenced on the Illumina HiSeq platform. Per the source publication's procedure: PCR bias was computationally corrected using synthetic template baselines, reads within Hamming distance 2 were collapsed, and singletons that could not be merged were discarded. Reads were aligned to IMGT to assign V, D and J genes, CDR3 length, and insertions or deletions at six rearrangement sites. Within each subset, clonotype counts were normalized to sorted cell number, and only after that were true diversity and Gini coefficients computed with the tcR R package. Repertoire sharing was quantified using the overlap coefficient calculated on TCRB nucleotide sequences. This immuneACCESS table, as held by TCRdb, lists in-frame sequences with V and J called but not all clones. Of the missing ones, under half trace to an unresolved V gene in checked studies; the others have no known cause. Clonal size and the V and J genes are those of that table, whereas D and trimming came from the DNA. The sample includes about 140,000 clones, with 6.9% observed a single time. The top ten clones comprise approximately 1.4% of the sample.

The sample comprised central memory CD4+ T cells from blood. The clonotype comes from a woman aged 25 to 39 in good health. The V gene is TRBV5-1 and the J gene is TRBJ2-4, with TRBD1 identical over 9 junction bases. In nucleotides, the sequence is TGCGCCAGCAGCCTCAACGCGTTAGGACAGGGGACGAACATTCAGTACTTC. Its protein is CASSLNALGQGTNIQYF.